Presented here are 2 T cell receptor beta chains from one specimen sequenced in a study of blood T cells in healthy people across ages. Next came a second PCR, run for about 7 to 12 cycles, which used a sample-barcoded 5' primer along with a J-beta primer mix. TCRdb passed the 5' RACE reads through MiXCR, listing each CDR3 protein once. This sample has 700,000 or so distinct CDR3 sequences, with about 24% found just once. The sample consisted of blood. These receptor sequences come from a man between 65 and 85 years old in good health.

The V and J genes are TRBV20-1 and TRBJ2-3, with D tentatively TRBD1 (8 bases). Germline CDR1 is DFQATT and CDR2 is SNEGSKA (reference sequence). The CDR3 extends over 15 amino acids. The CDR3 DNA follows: TGCAGACCTAGCGGTCAGGGGGCGGTCGCAGATACGCAGTATTTT. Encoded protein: CRPSGQGAVADTQYF.

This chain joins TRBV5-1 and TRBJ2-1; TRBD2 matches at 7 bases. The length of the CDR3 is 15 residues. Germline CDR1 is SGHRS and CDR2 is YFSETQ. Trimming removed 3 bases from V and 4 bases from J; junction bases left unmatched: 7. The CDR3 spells CASSSSAGGYNEQFF. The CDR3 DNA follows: TGCGCCAGCAGCTCCAGTGCCGGGGGGTACAATGAGCAGTTCTTC.